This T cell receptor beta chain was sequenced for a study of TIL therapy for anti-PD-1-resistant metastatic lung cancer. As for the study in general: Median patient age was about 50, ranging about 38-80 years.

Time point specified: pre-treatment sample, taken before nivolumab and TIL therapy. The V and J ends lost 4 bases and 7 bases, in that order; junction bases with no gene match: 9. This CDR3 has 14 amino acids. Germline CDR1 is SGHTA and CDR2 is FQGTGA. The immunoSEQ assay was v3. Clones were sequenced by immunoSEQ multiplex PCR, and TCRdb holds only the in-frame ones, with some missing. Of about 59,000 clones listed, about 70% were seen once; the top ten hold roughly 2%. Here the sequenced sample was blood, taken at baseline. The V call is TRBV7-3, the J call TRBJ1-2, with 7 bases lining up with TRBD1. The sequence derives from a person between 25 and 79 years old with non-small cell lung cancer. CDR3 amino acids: CASSSGTEVSGYTF. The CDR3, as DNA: TGTGCCAGCAGCTCCGGGACAGAAGTTAGTGGCTACACCTTC.